This TCR beta chain was documented in a study of T cell repertoires in cytomegalovirus infection. In the study overall: It was the public TCR beta signatures that indicated both CMV infection and matching HLA type.

TCRdb analysed the reads with MiXCR anew, one entry per CDR3 protein. Altogether 200,000 or so distinct CDR3 sequences are present, about 39% being singletons, with the ten largest covering roughly three fifths. Germline V gene lookup returns CDR1 SGHTA and CDR2 FQGNSA. The CDR3 has 15 residues. V lost 3 bases, J lost 3 bases, and 13 bases lay in between. Comment on this clonotype: Its antigen is not known.

Sequenced here: CD8+ T cells from cultured PBMCs, sampled from culture after CMV antigen stimulation. V and J are TRBV7-2 and TRBJ2-3; perhaps TRBD2 as D (7 bases). The sequence derives from a human donor in good health (CMV status not recorded). Some clones in this sample may be carry-over from other donors' samples. This CDR3 reads CASSLWGGGTDTQYF. CDR3 in DNA: TGTGCCAGCAGCTTGTGGGGGGGCGGGACAGATACGCAGTATTTT.